Sequencing of this TCR beta chain was carried out in a study of blood T cell repertoires in COVID-19. At the level of the study: COVID-19 samples from acute and convalescent phases originated in the United States, Italy and Spain. Sample material is recorded as cDNA or gDNA derived from T cells, B-cell-depleted T cells, or PBMCs.

It was during active infection that Seattle patients were enrolled and then longitudinally followed. Germline trimming cut 1 base from V and 6 bases from J; bases unmatched to any gene: 7. This CDR3 contains 15 residues. Germline V lookup: CDR1 GTSNPN, CDR2 SVGIG (reference sequence). How the authors handled the data: Counts of nucleated cells, estimated from reference gene primer amplification, were obtained. The protocol was immunoSEQ multiplex PCR, while the TCRdb copy is restricted to in-frame clones and leaves out a portion. Clone size and the V and J calls come from that table; the DNA yielded D and trimming. The sample has 500,000 to 600,000 clones, less than 90% seen once.

This receptor was taken from a woman in her forties or fifties with COVID-19, enrolled during active disease. This sequence joins TRBV30 and TRBJ1-5; 9 bases are a match to TRBD1. Sequencing was done on a sample of peripheral blood. The CDR3 spells CAWSADRGVSQPQHF. The CDR3 region has the DNA TGTGCCTGGAGTGCGGACAGGGGAGTAAGTCAGCCCCAGCATTTT.